This T cell receptor beta chain was profiled in a study of cytomegalovirus exposure and HLA in healthy donors. Researchers ran the PCR with 60 Vbeta and 13 Jbeta primers. The data were produced by immunoSEQ multiplex PCR, yet TCRdb's version contains in-frame clones alone and is incomplete. The sample has more than 90,000 clones, approximately 71% seen once. Trimming took off 4 bases at V and 2 bases at J, with 2 bases between the two ends. This CDR3 contains 12 residues. Germline V CDR1 and CDR2: SGHTA, FQGNSA. Sequencing was performed on PBMCs. The receptor was isolated from a man aged 50-59 years in good health and CMV-seronegative. This chain connects TRBV7-2 to TRBJ2-2; D remains ambiguous. This chain's CDR3 is CASSSNTGELFF. As DNA, the CDR3 is TGTGCCAGCAGCTCAAACACCGGGGAGCTGTTTTTT.